Below are 19 T cell receptor beta chains sequenced from a single sample in a study of shared clonotypes between healthy human individuals. Profiling relied on immunoSEQ multiplex PCR, and the TCRdb table lists in-frame clones only, not all of them. The data contain 2 million to 3 million clones, approximately 92% of them singletons. Input material: naive CD4+ T cells sorted from blood. The subset is: CD45RA+ positively selected. These receptors were collected from a man in his late teens or twenties in good health.

The chain couples TRBV29-1 to TRBJ1-1; 7 nucleotides align to TRBD1. Germline trimming cut 7 bases from V and 3 bases from J; bases unmatched to any gene: 8. This CDR3 spans 13 amino acids. Germline CDR1 reads SQVTM; CDR2 reads ANQGSEA. The CDR3, as DNA: TGCAGCGCTACAGGGGATAGGGACACTGAAGCTTTCTTT. Translation: CSATGDRDTEAFF.

The CDR3 region has the DNA TGTGCCAGCAGCGGAGACAGGGGAGTAAGTGGCTACACCTTC. This translates into CASSGDRGVSGYTF. The chain joins TRBV9 to TRBJ1-2; 8 bases align to TRBD1. CDR1 SGDLS and CDR2 YYNGEE come from the germline V gene. V was pared by 3 bases and J by 7 bases, with 8 bases of the junction left unmatched. The CDR3 contains 14 residues.

V usage is TRBV10-2 and J usage is TRBJ2-1; 9 positions match TRBD2. In germline, CDR1 is WSHSY, CDR2 SAAADI. CDR3 length equals 17 residues. The trim removed 5 bases at V and 5 bases at J, leaving 13 bases unmatched. The CDR3 nucleotides are TGCGCCAGCAGTCCCGTACTTAGCGGGAGAGTTGACAATGAGCAGTTCTTC. Residues: CASSPVLSGRVDNEQFF.

As for this clone: The same CDR3 arises from other DNA sequences in this sample as well. This sequence joins TRBV10-3 and TRBJ2-1; D is unclear. This CDR3 contains 15 residues. V was pared by 3 bases and J by 0 bases, with 9 bases between. The V gene's germline CDR1 is ENHRY and CDR2 SYGVKD. Here the CDR3 DNA reads TGTGCCATCAGTGAAAGCATCAGCTCCTACAATGAGCAGTTCTTC. Translation gives CAISESISSYNEQFF.

The V call is TRBV18, the J call TRBJ2-7; 9 nucleotides align to TRBD1. The CDR3 totals 15 residues. Losses at the gene ends were 4 bases for V and 5 bases for J; bases not matched to a gene: 9. From germline, CDR1 is KGHSH and CDR2 LQKENI. The CDR3 DNA sequence: TGTGCCAGCTCACGAGACCGGGACAGGGTCCACGAGCAGTACTTC. Protein sequence: CASSRDRDRVHEQYF.

In the case of this clone: Within the sample, other DNA sequences also encode this same CDR3. The chain recombines TRBV5-1 with TRBJ1-5; D might be TRBD1 (6 bases). Per the germline V gene, CDR1 is SGHRS and CDR2 is YFSETQ. The CDR3 loop spans 15 amino acids. V was clipped by 0 bases and J by 1 base, with 8 bases between them. CDR3 DNA: TGCGCCAGCAGCTTGGGGGGGGCGAGCAATCAGCCCCAGCATTTT. Its translation: CASSLGGASNQPQHF. The variable domain in full, completed from reference TRBV5-1 and TRBJ1-5, reads KAGVTQTPRYLIKTRGQQVTLSCSPISGHRSVSWYQQTPGQGLQFLFEYFSETQRNKGNFPGRFSGRQFSNSRSEMNVSTLELGDSALYLCASSLGGASNQPQHFGDGTRLSIL.

The gene calls are TRBV6-5 and TRBJ1-2; D is unresolved. This CDR3 has 14 residues. The germline V gene encodes CDR1 MNHEY and CDR2 SVGAGI. The V and J ends lost 2 bases and 2 bases respectively, with 9 bases between them. The CDR3 region has the DNA TGTGCCAGCAGTTACCGGGTGGGGAACTATGGCTACACCTTC. This translates into CASSYRVGNYGYTF.

The chain is built from TRBV6-1 and TRBJ1-5, with D unclear. V gave up 7 bases and J gave up 0 bases, with 13 bases separating them. This CDR3 region has 15 residues. The V gene's germline CDR1 is MNHNS and CDR2 SASEGT. Here the CDR3 DNA reads TGTGCCAGCACCCCGTTCGTGGGTAGCAATCAGCCCCAGCATTTT. This translates into CASTPFVGSNQPQHF.

The chain links TRBV29-1 to TRBJ1-2, with D tentatively TRBD1 (5 bases). The CDR3 sequence is 14 residues long. Deletions cut 7 bases from V and 6 bases from J, with 21 bases between. CDR1 is SQVTM, CDR2 ANQGSEA, per germline. The CDR3 is CSDIPAGRRDGYTF. CDR3 bases: TGCAGCGACATTCCGGCAGGGAGGAGGGATGGCTACACCTTC.

The chain has TRBV2 and TRBJ1-5; no definite D call. The germline gives CDR1 SNHLY, CDR2 FYNNEI. The CDR3 is 14 amino acids. The V end was cut by 3 bases, the J end by 6 bases, with 12 bases between. For the CDR3, the DNA is TGTGCCAGCAGTGATCACGGATCCGGTCAGCCCCAGCATTTT. Amino acid sequence: CASSDHGSGQPQHF.

The chain carries TRBV18 and TRBJ2-7; TRBD2 aligns across 10 bases. Germline V CDR1 and CDR2: KGHSH, LQKENI. The CDR3 sequence is 16 residues long. V was clipped by 3 bases and J by 5 bases; unmatched bases: 10. The CDR3 is CASSPFSGTSENEQYF. The CDR3, as DNA: TGTGCCAGCTCACCCTTTTCCGGGACTAGCGAAAACGAGCAGTACTTC.

The V gene is TRBV28, the J gene TRBJ1-4; TRBD1 might be the D (6 bases). The CDR3 is 15 residues long. From germline, CDR1 is MDHEN and CDR2 SYDVKM. Trimming took off 2 bases at V and 5 bases at J, with 12 bases between the two ends. The CDR3 nucleotides read TGTGCCAGCAGTTTACCGGACAGAAAGAATGAAAAACTGTTTTTT. As protein: CASSLPDRKNEKLFF.

The V call is TRBV5-1, the J call TRBJ2-7; perhaps TRBD1 as D (6 bases). Germline V CDR1 and CDR2: SGHRS, YFSETQ. There are 13 residues in the CDR3. Between the trimmed V and J ends, which lost 1 base and 5 bases, there was a span of 10 bases. This CDR3 is CASSLTGLNEQYF. CDR3 sequence (DNA): TGCGCCAGCAGCTTGACAGGGCTCAACGAGCAGTACTTC.

V and J are TRBV10-3 and TRBJ1-2; tentative D call: TRBD1 (5 bases). The CDR3 length is 14 residues. CDR1 is ENHRY and CDR2 is SYGVKD in the germline V gene. The V and J ends lost 3 bases and 7 bases respectively, with 15 bases between them. The CDR3 region has the DNA TGTGCCATCAGTGATGGGGGACTTAGTGGTGGCTACACCTTC. Residues: CAISDGGLSGGYTF.

The genes are TRBV27 and TRBJ1-2, with D possibly being TRBD1 (5 bases). In germline, CDR1 is MNHEY, CDR2 SMNVEV (reference sequence). There are 13 residues in the CDR3. The ends were cut back, 7 bases at V and 6 bases at J, with 15 bases in the middle. CDR3 loop: CASKGGAEDGYTF. The CDR3 DNA is TGTGCCAGCAAGGGTGGGGCAGAAGATGGCTACACCTTC.

This chain uses TRBV5-8 with TRBJ1-1; D gene uncertain. The ends were cut back, 4 bases at V and 3 bases at J, with 16 bases in the middle. CDR1 SGHTS and CDR2 YDEGEE come from the germline V gene. The CDR3 has 15 amino acids. The CDR3 reads CASSLGMTAYTEAFF. The CDR3 DNA reads as TGTGCCAGCAGCCTGGGAATGACTGCTTACACTGAAGCTTTCTTT.

CDR3 bases: TGTGCCAGCAGCTTAGCGCTCGGGTCCTCTGGAAACACCATATATTTT. It yields the protein CASSLALGSSGNTIYF. The chain links TRBV7-2 to TRBJ1-3; D is unclear. The CDR3 is made up of 16 amino acids. Per germline, CDR1 SGHTA and CDR2 FQGNSA. Trimming pared 0 bases from V and 0 bases from J, leaving 9 bases between.

The J gene is TRBJ2-7, the V gene TRBV27; TRBD2 agrees at 14 bases. The CDR3 is 15 amino acids. J was trimmed by 6 bases and V by 5 bases; bases with no gene match: 6. Germline V lookup: CDR1 MNHEY, CDR2 SMNVEV (reference sequence). CDR3 sequence reads: CASSTGLAGAGEQYF. CDR3 DNA sequence: TGTGCCAGCAGTACGGGACTAGCGGGAGCTGGCGAGCAGTACTTC.

In this sample, this clone turned up a few times. The rearrangement uses TRBV7-9 and TRBJ1-5; D gene ambiguous. V was trimmed by 5 bases and J by 2 bases, leaving 13 bases between them. Germline V lookup: CDR1 SEHNR, CDR2 FQNEAQ (reference sequence). The CDR3 covers 15 residues. CDR3 region: CASSLQEGGNQPQHF. CDR3 bases: TGTGCCAGCAGCCTGCAGGAAGGAGGCAATCAGCCCCAGCATTTT.